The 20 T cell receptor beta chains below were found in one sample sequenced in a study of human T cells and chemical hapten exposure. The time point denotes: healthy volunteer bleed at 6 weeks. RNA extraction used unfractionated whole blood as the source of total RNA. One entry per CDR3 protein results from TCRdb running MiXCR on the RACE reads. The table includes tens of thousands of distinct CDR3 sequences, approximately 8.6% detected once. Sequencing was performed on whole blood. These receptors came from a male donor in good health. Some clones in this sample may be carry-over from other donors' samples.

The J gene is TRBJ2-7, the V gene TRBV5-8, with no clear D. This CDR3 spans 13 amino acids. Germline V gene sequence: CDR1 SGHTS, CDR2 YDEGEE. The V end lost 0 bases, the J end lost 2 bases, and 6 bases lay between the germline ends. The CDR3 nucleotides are TGTGCCAGCAGCTTGGGACCGACCTACGAGCAGTACTTC. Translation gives CASSLGPTYEQYF.

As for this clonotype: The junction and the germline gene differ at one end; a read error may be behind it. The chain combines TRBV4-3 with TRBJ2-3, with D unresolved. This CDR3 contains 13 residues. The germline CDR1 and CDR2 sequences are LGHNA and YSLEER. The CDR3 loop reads CASRQSLGDTQYF. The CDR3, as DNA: TGCGCCAGCCGCCAGAGCCTCGGCGATACGCAGTATTTT.

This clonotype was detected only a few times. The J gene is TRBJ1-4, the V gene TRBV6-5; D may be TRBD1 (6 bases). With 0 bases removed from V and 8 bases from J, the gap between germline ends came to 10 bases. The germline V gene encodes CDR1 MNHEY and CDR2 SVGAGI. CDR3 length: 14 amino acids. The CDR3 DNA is TGTGCCAGCAGTTACTCAGGGGGACGAGAAAAACTGTTTTTT. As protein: CASSYSGGREKLFF.

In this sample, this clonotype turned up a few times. The CDR3 nucleotides read TGTGCCAGCAGCTTAAAAGCCTCGGGGGAGCAGTACTTC. Encoded protein: CASSLKASGEQYF. This chain connects TRBV7-2 to TRBJ2-7; tentatively, D is TRBD2 (5 bases). With 2 bases removed from V and 7 bases from J, the gap between germline ends came to 12 bases. Germline V gene lookup returns CDR1 SGHTA and CDR2 FQGNSA. The CDR3 sequence is 13 residues long.

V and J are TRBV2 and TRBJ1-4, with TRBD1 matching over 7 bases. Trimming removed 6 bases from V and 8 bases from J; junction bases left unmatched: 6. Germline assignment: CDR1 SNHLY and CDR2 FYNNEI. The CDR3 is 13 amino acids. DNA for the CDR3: TGTGCCAGCAGAAGGGACAGCGGGGAAAAACTGTTTTTT. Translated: CASRRDSGEKLFF.

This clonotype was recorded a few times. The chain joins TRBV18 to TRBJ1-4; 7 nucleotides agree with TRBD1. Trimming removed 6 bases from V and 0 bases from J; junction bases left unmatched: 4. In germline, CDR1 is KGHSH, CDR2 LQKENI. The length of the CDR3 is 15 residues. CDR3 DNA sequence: TGTGCCAGCTCTAGCGGGACAGCAACTAATGAAAAACTGTTTTTT. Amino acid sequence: CASSSGTATNEKLFF.

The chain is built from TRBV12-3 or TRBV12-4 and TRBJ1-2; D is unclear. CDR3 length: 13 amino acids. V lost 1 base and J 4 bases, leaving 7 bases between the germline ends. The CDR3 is CASSLGGAYGYTF. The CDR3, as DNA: TGTGCCAGCAGTTTAGGGGGAGCCTATGGCTACACCTTC.

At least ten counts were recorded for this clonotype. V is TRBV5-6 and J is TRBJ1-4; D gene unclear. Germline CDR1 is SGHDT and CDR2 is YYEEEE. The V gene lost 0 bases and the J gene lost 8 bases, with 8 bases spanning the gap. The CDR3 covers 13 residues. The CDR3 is CASSLAGTEKLFF. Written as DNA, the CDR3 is TGTGCCAGCAGCTTGGCCGGAACCGAAAAACTGTTTTTT.

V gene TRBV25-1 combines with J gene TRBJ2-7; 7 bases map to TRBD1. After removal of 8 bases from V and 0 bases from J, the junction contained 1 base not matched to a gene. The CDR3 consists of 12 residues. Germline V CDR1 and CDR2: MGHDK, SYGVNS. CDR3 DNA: TGTGCCAGCGGGACAGTCTCCTACGAGCAGTACTTC. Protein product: CASGTVSYEQYF.

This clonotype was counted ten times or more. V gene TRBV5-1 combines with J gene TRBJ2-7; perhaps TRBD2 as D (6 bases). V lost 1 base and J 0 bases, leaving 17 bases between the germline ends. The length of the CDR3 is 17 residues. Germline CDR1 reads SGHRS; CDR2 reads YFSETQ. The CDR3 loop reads CASSLWNTGLLSYEQYF. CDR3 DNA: TGCGCCAGCAGCTTGTGGAACACGGGACTCCTCTCCTACGAGCAGTACTTC.

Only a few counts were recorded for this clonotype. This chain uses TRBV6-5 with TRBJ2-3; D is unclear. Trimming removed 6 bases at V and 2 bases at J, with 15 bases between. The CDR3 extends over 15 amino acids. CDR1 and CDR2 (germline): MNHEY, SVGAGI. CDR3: CASSKLRLNTDTQYF. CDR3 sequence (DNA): TGTGCCAGCAGCAAACTGCGCCTTAACACAGATACGCAGTATTTT.

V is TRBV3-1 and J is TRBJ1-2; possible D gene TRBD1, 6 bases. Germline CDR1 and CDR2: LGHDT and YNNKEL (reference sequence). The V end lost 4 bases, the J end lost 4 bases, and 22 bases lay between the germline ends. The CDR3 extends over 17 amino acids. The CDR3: CASSPGPAGQLTYGYTF. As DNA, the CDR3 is TGTGCCAGCAGCCCCGGACCAGCGGGACAACTTACCTATGGCTACACCTTC. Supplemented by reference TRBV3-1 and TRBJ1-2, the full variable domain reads DTAVSQTPKYLVTQMGNDKSIKCEQNLGHDTMYWYKQDSKKFLKIMFSYNNKELIINETVPNRFSPKSPDKAHLNLHINSLELGDSAVYFCASSPGPAGQLTYGYTFGSGTRLTVV.

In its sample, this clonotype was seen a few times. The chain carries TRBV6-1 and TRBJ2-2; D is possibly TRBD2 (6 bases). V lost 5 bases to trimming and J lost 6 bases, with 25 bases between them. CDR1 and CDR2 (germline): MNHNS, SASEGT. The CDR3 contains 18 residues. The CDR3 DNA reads TGTGCCAGCAGTCCCAAGGACGGAGGGTCCATAAGGGCCGGGGAGCTGTTTTTT. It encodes CASSPKDGGSIRAGELFF.

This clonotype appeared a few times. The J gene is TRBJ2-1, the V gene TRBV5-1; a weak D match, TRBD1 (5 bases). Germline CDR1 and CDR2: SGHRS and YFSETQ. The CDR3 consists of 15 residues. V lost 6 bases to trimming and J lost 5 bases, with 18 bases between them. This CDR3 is CASKADSQTNNEQFF. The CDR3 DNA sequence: TGCGCCAGCAAGGCTGACAGCCAAACGAACAATGAGCAGTTCTTC.

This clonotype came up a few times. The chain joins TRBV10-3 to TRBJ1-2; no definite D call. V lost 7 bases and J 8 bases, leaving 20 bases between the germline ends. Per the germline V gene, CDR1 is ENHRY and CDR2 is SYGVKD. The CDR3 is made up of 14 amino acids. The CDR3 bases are TGTGCCATCACCCGGTCGGCAGGACTTGGCGGCTACACCTTC. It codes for CAITRSAGLGGYTF.

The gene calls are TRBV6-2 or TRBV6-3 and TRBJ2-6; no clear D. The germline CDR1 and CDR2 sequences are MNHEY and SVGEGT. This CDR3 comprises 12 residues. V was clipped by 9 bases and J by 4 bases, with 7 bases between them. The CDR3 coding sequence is TGTGCCAGTCAGTCCGGGGCCAACGTCCTGACTTTC. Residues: CASQSGANVLTF.

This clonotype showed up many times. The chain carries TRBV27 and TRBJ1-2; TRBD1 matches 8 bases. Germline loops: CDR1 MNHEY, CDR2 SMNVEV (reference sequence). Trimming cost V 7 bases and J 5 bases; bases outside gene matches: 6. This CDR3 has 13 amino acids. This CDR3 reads CASTPGGPYGYTF. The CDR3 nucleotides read TGTGCCAGCACACCAGGGGGCCCTTATGGCTACACCTTC.

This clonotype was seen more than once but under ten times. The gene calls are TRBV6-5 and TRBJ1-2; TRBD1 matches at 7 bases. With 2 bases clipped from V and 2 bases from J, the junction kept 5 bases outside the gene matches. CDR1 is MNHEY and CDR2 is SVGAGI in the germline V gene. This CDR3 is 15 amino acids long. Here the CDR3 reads CASSYRDSKNYGYTF. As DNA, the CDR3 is TGTGCCAGCAGTTACAGGGACAGCAAAAACTATGGCTACACCTTC.

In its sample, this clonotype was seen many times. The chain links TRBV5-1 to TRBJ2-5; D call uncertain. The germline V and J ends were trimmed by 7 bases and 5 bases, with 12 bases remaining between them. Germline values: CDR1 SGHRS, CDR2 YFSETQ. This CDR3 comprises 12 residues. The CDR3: CASALLGETQYF. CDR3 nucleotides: TGCGCCAGCGCTTTGTTGGGGGAGACCCAGTACTTC.

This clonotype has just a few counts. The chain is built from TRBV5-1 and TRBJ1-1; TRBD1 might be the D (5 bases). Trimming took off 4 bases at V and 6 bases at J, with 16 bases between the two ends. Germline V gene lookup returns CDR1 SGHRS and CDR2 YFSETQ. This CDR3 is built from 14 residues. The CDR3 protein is CASSPLGSGPEAFF. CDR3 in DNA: TGCGCCAGCAGCCCACTAGGGTCGGGGCCTGAAGCTTTCTTT.